These 32 T cell receptor beta chains originate from one sample sequenced in a study of T-cell memory formation after mild COVID-19. TCRdb passed the 5' RACE reads through MiXCR, listing each CDR3 protein once. The sample consists of around 180,000 distinct CDR3 sequences, around 15% of them appearing once. The sequencing input was PBMCs or a T cell subset sorted from them (not recorded which). The receptors originated from an adult woman who had mild COVID-19 (a few samples of this study predate the infection). Cell type and time point are not known.

V gene TRBV12-3 or TRBV12-4 combines with J gene TRBJ2-5, with D tentatively TRBD1 or TRBD2 (5 bases each). V was cut by 1 base and J by 3 bases, with 9 bases left in between. The CDR3 runs 14 residues. Here the CDR3 DNA reads TGTGCCAGCAGTTTAGGTGGGGGAAAAGAGACCCAGTACTTC. It specifies CASSLGGGKETQYF.

This clonotype was picked up a small number of times. V and J are TRBV27 and TRBJ2-7; D remains ambiguous. Germline V CDR1 and CDR2: MNHEY, SMNVEV (reference sequence). CDR3 length: 11 residues. V was shortened by 8 bases and J by 6 bases, with 11 bases between the two germline ends. The CDR3 region is CASSQASEQYF. CDR3 in DNA: TGTGCCAGCTCCCAGGCGAGCGAGCAGTACTTC.

The chain employs TRBV20-1 and TRBJ2-2, with D perhaps matching TRBD1 (5 bases). The CDR3 runs 14 residues. V was cut by 1 base and J by 2 bases, with 8 bases left in between. The germline gives CDR1 DFQATT, CDR2 SNEGSKA (reference sequence). The CDR3: CSARGQGNTGELFF. In nucleotides, the CDR3 is TGCAGTGCTAGAGGGCAGGGAAACACCGGGGAGCTGTTTTTT.

J is TRBJ2-7 and V is TRBV29-1; no clear D. From germline, CDR1 is SQVTM and CDR2 ANQGSEA. V was cut by 7 bases and J by 5 bases, with 9 bases left in between. This CDR3 region has 10 residues. CDR3 nucleotides: TGCAGCGGTGCCCGGAACGAGCAGTACTTC. As protein: CSGARNEQYF.

This clonotype has just a few counts. CDR3 region: CAWYRPRGYTF. CDR3 nucleotides: TGTGCCTGGTACAGACCCCGAGGCTACACCTTC. V is TRBV30 and J is TRBJ1-2; D is uncertain. The CDR3 spans 11 residues. Germline V CDR1 and CDR2: GTSNPN, SVGIG (reference sequence). Trimming removed 5 bases from V and 8 bases from J, with 12 bases in between.

The CDR3 sequence is CAISEQGYEQYF. Here the CDR3 DNA reads TGTGCCATCAGTGAACAGGGCTACGAGCAGTACTTC. J is TRBJ2-7 and V is TRBV10-3; TRBD1 might be the D (6 bases). The germline CDR1 and CDR2 sequences are ENHRY and SYGVKD. The CDR3 loop spans 12 amino acids. V was shortened by 3 bases and J by 3 bases, with 6 bases between the two germline ends.

This rearrangement joins TRBV18 to TRBJ1-4; D remains ambiguous. V lost 5 bases, J lost 7 bases, and 14 bases lay in between. The CDR3 runs to 14 residues. Germline lookup yields CDR1 KGHSH and CDR2 LQKENI. The CDR3, as DNA: TGTGCCAGCTCATCCGACACGCTCCCTGAAAAACTGTTTTTT. Translating gives CASSSDTLPEKLFF.

The rearrangement joins TRBV20-1 to TRBJ1-6; 8 bases agree with TRBD1. Germline CDR1 and CDR2: DFQATT and SNEGSKA (reference sequence). After removal of 2 bases from V and 10 bases from J, the junction contained 10 bases not matched to a gene. The CDR3 is made up of 15 amino acids. The CDR3 protein is CSARTTGQGSSPLHF. Here the CDR3 DNA reads TGCAGTGCTAGAACGACCGGACAGGGCTCCTCACCCCTCCACTTT.

This clonotype has a handful of counts. This chain uses TRBV20-1 with TRBJ2-3, with 15 bases that match TRBD2. V dropped 0 bases and J dropped 1; count of bases not matched to a gene: 14. Germline values: CDR1 DFQATT, CDR2 SNEGSKA (reference sequence). CDR3 length equals 21 residues. CDR3 in DNA: TGCAGTGCTAGAGAAGGGGGTACCGGGACTAGCGGGAGGAAAGGCACAGATACGCAGTATTTT. It specifies CSAREGGTGTSGRKGTDTQYF.

This clonotype has only a few counts. V is TRBV18 and J is TRBJ2-1; D might be TRBD1 or TRBD2, each matching 5 bases. Between the trimmed V and J ends, which lost 2 bases and 4 bases, there was a span of 15 bases. Per germline, CDR1 KGHSH and CDR2 LQKENI. The CDR3 loop spans 16 amino acids. CDR3 region: CASSPTGTLVYNEQFF. The CDR3 DNA reads TGTGCCAGCTCACCAACCGGGACCCTCGTATACAATGAGCAGTTCTTC. Full variable domain (outside the CDR3, taken from reference TRBV18 and TRBJ2-1): NAGVMQNPRHLVRRRGQEARLRCSPMKGHSHVYWYRQLPEEGLKFMVYLQKENIIDESGMPKERFSAEFPKEGPSILRIQQVVRGDSAAYFCASSPTGTLVYNEQFFGPGTRLTVL.

A word on this clonotype: One junction end disagrees with the germline gene, perhaps due to a read error. The V gene is TRBV7-7, the J gene TRBJ2-5, with D uncertain. The CDR3 is 13 residues long. Germline values: CDR1 SSHAT, CDR2 FNYEAQ (reference sequence). CDR3 loop: CASSFGPTETQYF. The DNA for the CDR3 is TGTGCTAGCAGCTTCGGCCCCACGGAGACCCAGTACTTC.

In its sample, this clonotype was seen a few times. The chain recombines TRBV7-9 with TRBJ2-3; 9 bases fit TRBD2. Germline V gives CDR1 SEHNR, CDR2 FQNEAQ (reference sequence). J was trimmed by 2 bases and V by 5 bases; bases with no gene match: 8. The CDR3 runs 16 residues. The CDR3 DNA reads TGTGCCAGCAGCCGTTTAGCGGGGGCGGTCACAGATACGCAGTATTTT. It yields the protein CASSRLAGAVTDTQYF.

There are a few counts of this clonotype. This chain uses TRBV6-2 or TRBV6-3 with TRBJ2-7; a possible D gene is TRBD1 (6 bases). Germline V gene lookup returns CDR1 MNHEY and CDR2 SVGEGT. Trimming took 2 bases from V and 5 from J, leaving 7 bases between them. This CDR3 region has 12 residues. The DNA of the CDR3 is TGTGCCAGCAGTTACACAGGGAACGAGCAGTACTTC. Translating gives CASSYTGNEQYF.

The V gene is TRBV3-1, the J gene TRBJ2-1, with D unresolved. V lost 3 bases and J 0 bases, leaving 12 bases between the germline ends. This CDR3 is 16 amino acids long. The germline gives CDR1 LGHDT, CDR2 YNNKEL (reference sequence). The CDR3: CASSHRSDYSYNEQFF. The DNA for the CDR3 is TGTGCCAGCAGCCATCGTTCAGATTACTCCTACAATGAGCAGTTCTTC.

The chain employs TRBV6-5 and TRBJ1-2; D gene ambiguous. CDR3 size: 13 residues. Germline V CDR1 and CDR2: MNHEY, SVGAGI. Trimming removed 6 bases at V and 5 bases at J, with 13 bases between. CDR3 residues: CASRPGRQYGYTF. For the CDR3, the DNA is TGTGCCAGCAGGCCAGGACGGCAGTATGGCTACACCTTC.

This clonotype has only a few counts. The chain is built from TRBV6-2 or TRBV6-3 and TRBJ2-7; 10 nucleotides align to TRBD2. V lost 6 bases and J lost 4; bases outside the gene matches: 6. CDR3 length equals 14 residues. Germline V CDR1 and CDR2: MNHEY, SVGEGT. The CDR3 here is CASRASGRSYEQYF. The CDR3 DNA reads TGTGCCAGCAGAGCTAGCGGGAGATCGTACGAGCAGTACTTC.

This clonotype turned up a few times. The chain employs TRBV7-2 and TRBJ2-5; the match to TRBD1 covers 7 bases. The CDR3 runs to 13 residues. CDR1 and CDR2 (germline): SGHTA, FQGNSA. J gave up 5 bases and V 6 bases, and 6 bases lay outside the gene matches. The DNA for the CDR3 is TGTGCCAGCAGGAAGGGGGCTGGGGAGACCCAGTACTTC. Protein sequence: CASRKGAGETQYF.

This clonotype was observed a few times. The chain uses TRBV7-3 and TRBJ2-1; D unclear. Germline CDR1 is SGHTA and CDR2 is FQGTGA. This CDR3 has 13 residues. The ends were cut back, 2 bases at V and 9 bases at J, with 11 bases in the middle. This CDR3 reads CASSLLINGEQFF. DNA for the CDR3: TGTGCCAGCAGCTTACTGATTAACGGTGAGCAGTTCTTC. Filled out from reference TRBV7-3 and TRBJ2-1, the complete variable domain reads GAGVSQTPSNKVTEKGKYVELRCDPISGHTALYWYRQSLGQGPEFLIYFQGTGAADDSGLPNDRFFAVRPEGSVSTLKIQRTERGDSAVYLCASSLLINGEQFFGPGTRLTVL.

This clonotype has a handful of counts. CDR3 region: CASSRGRGRRTGELFF. In DNA form, the CDR3 reads TGTGCCAGCAGCCGAGGAAGGGGGCGTCGGACCGGGGAGCTGTTTTTT. The genes are TRBV7-8 and TRBJ2-2, with 7 bases fitting TRBD1. The CDR3 sequence is 16 residues long. Germline loops: CDR1 SGHVS, CDR2 FQNEAQ. V lost 5 bases and J lost 5; bases outside the gene matches: 11.

This clonotype was picked up a small number of times. The chain couples TRBV12-3 or TRBV12-4 to TRBJ2-7; D is tentatively TRBD1 or TRBD2 (5 bases each). Trimming pared 6 bases from V and 6 bases from J, leaving 18 bases between. CDR3 size: 14 residues. The CDR3 protein is CASSLGTDPGEQYF. The CDR3 DNA is TGTGCCAGCAGCCTCGGGACGGACCCCGGCGAGCAGTACTTC.

This clonotype was seen more than once but under ten times. The chain recombines TRBV12-3 or TRBV12-4 with TRBJ2-5; unclear D gene. This CDR3 comprises 12 residues. The V and J ends lost 6 bases and 5 bases respectively, with 10 bases between them. CDR3 DNA sequence: TGTGCCAGCAGCCTATATGGGGAGACCCAGTACTTC. Protein sequence: CASSLYGETQYF.

This chain connects TRBV18 to TRBJ1-5, with 10 bases fitting TRBD1. CDR3 length equals 14 residues. Germline lookup yields CDR1 KGHSH and CDR2 LQKENI. Unmatched junction bases numbered 1, after V lost 6 bases and J lost 2 bases. The DNA of the CDR3 is TGTGCCAGCTCCGGGACAGGGGGCAATCAGCCCCAGCATTTT. It codes for CASSGTGGNQPQHF.

This clonotype was seen a handful of times. The V call is TRBV7-3, the J call TRBJ1-1; no definite D call. The V end was cut by 2 bases, the J end by 5 bases, with 9 bases between. The germline V gene has CDR1 SGHTA and CDR2 FQGTGA. The CDR3 is 13 residues long. DNA of the CDR3: TGTGCCAGCAGCTTAGAACGGGAAACTGAAGCTTTCTTT. Its protein product is CASSLERETEAFF.

This clonotype was seen only a few times. The chain has TRBV27 and TRBJ2-3; TRBD2 might be the D (6 bases). This CDR3 region has 15 residues. V was trimmed by 3 bases and J by 7 bases, leaving 17 bases between them. Germline CDR1 and CDR2: MNHEY and SMNVEV (reference sequence). DNA for the CDR3: TGTGCCAGCAGTTTGGGAGGTCCCGTCAAAAATACGCAGTATTTT. Translation: CASSLGGPVKNTQYF.

The rearrangement links TRBV24-1 to TRBJ2-1; 8 positions match TRBD2. The CDR3 covers 16 residues. CDR1 and CDR2 from the germline V gene are KGHDR and SFDVKD. The V gene end was trimmed by 4 bases and the J gene end by 3 bases; junction bases not matched to a gene: 7. The CDR3 loop reads CATSDPTGGVYNEQFF. In DNA, the CDR3 is TGTGCCACCAGTGACCCGACCGGGGGGGTCTACAATGAGCAGTTCTTC.

This clonotype occurred a few times. The chain uses TRBV20-1 and TRBJ1-1; the match to TRBD1 covers 7 bases. V shed 3 bases and J 2 bases; nucleotides not matched to a gene: 3. Germline CDR1 reads DFQATT; CDR2 reads SNEGSKA (reference sequence). The CDR3 is 13 amino acids. The CDR3 here is CSASRQGNTEAFF. The CDR3 DNA reads as TGCAGTGCTAGTCGACAGGGAAACACTGAAGCTTTCTTT.

This clonotype was counted a few times. The rearrangement links TRBV25-1 to TRBJ1-2; 8 bases line up with TRBD1. V shed 3 bases, J shed 4 bases, and the junction held 10 bases outside the gene matches. The CDR3 has 16 residues. Germline CDR1 is MGHDK and CDR2 is SYGVNS. The CDR3 region has the DNA TGTGCCAGCAGTGATGATGGAGGACAGGGAGGCTATGGCTACACCTTC. Encoded protein: CASSDDGGQGGYGYTF.

The chain joins TRBV7-9 to TRBJ2-5, with 8 nucleotides matching TRBD1. From germline, CDR1 is SEHNR and CDR2 FQNEAQ (reference sequence). Trimming removed 4 bases from V and 5 bases from J; junction bases left unmatched: 18. This CDR3 has 18 amino acids. CDR3: CASSSSPFQTGARETQYF. In DNA form, the CDR3 reads TGTGCCAGCAGCTCCAGCCCCTTTCAGACAGGGGCTAGGGAGACCCAGTACTTC.

The chain is built from TRBV27 and TRBJ2-1; 16 bases map to TRBD2. The CDR3 loop spans 17 amino acids. The V and J ends lost 7 bases and 6 bases, in that order; junction bases with no gene match: 9. Germline CDR1 MNHEY, CDR2 SMNVEV (reference sequence). CDR3 region: CASKMGLAGGRVNEQFF. Here the CDR3 DNA reads TGTGCCAGCAAGATGGGACTAGCGGGAGGGCGGGTCAATGAGCAGTTCTTC.

This clonotype was seen at least ten times. The chain carries TRBV18 and TRBJ2-7; 10 nucleotides align to TRBD1. The length of the CDR3 is 14 residues. Germline trimming cut 3 bases from V and 2 bases from J; bases unmatched to any gene: 1. Germline V gives CDR1 KGHSH, CDR2 LQKENI. The CDR3 reads CASSPGQGTYEQYF. The CDR3 region has the DNA TGTGCCAGCTCACCGGGACAGGGGACCTACGAGCAGTACTTC. Full variable domain (missing parts from reference TRBV18 and TRBJ2-7): NAGVMQNPRHLVRRRGQEARLRCSPMKGHSHVYWYRQLPEEGLKFMVYLQKENIIDESGMPKERFSAEFPKEGPSILRIQQVVRGDSAAYFCASSPGQGTYEQYFGPGTRLTVT.

This chain links TRBV24-1 with TRBJ1-1; TRBD1 might be the D (6 bases). V dropped 4 bases and J dropped 0 bases, with 8 bases sitting between them. This CDR3 comprises 14 residues. Germline V lookup: CDR1 KGHDR, CDR2 SFDVKD. The CDR3 loop is CATSDRGMNTEAFF. The CDR3 coding sequence is TGTGCCACCAGTGACAGGGGTATGAACACTGAAGCTTTCTTT.

The chain combines TRBV20-1 with TRBJ2-3; 14 bases fit TRBD2. CDR1 DFQATT and CDR2 SNEGSKA come from the germline V gene (reference sequence). The CDR3 has 15 amino acids. J gave up 8 bases and V 2 bases, and 6 bases lay outside the gene matches. The CDR3 DNA is TGCAGTGCTAGAAGGACTAGCGGGAGGAGCGGTACGCAGTATTTT. Amino acid sequence: CSARRTSGRSGTQYF.